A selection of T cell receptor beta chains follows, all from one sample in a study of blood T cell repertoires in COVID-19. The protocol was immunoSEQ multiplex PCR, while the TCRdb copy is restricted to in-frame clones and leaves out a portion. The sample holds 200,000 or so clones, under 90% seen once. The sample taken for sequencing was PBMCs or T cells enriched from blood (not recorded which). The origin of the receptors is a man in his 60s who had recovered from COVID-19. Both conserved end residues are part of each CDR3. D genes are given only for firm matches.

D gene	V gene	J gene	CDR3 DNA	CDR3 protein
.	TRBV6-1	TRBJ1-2	TGTGCCAGCAGTGAAGCGCTGGCAGCTAACTATGGCTACACCTTC	CASSEALAANYGYTF
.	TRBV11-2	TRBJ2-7	TGTGCCAGCAGCTTGATAACAGGGTTC	CASSLITGF
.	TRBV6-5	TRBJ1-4	TGTGCCAGCAGCCGCAGGGGTGGGGTTAATGAAAAACTGTTTTTT	CASSRRGGVNEKLFF
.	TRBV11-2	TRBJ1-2	TGTGCCAGCAGCGTATCAAGCCGGGGACAAGGTGGCTACACCTTC	CASSVSSRGQGGYTF
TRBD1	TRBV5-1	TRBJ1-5	TGCGCCAGCAGCCCCGGGACAGGGGCCCTCAATCAGCCCCAGCATTTT	CASSPGTGALNQPQHF
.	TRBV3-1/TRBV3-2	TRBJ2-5	TGTGCCAGCAGCCAAGTCCGGGACAAAGAGACCCAGTACTTC	CASSQVRDKETQYF
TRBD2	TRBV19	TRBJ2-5	TGTGCCAGTAGTGGGACTAGCGGAGAGACCCAGTACTTC	CASSGTSGETQYF
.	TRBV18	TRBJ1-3	TGTGCCAGCTCACCACCGGGAGCCACTGGAAACACCATATATTTT	CASSPPGATGNTIYF
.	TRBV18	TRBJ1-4	TGTGCCAGCTCACCAACACAAGCAACTAATGAAAAACTGTTTTTT	CASSPTQATNEKLFF
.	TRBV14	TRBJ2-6	TGTGCCAGCAGCGCCCAGAGACTGAACTCTGGGGCCAACGTCCTGACTTTC	CASSAQRLNSGANVLTF
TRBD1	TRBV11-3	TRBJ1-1	TGTGCCAGCAGCCCCCGGGACAGGGGGAACACTGAAGCTTTCTTT	CASSPRDRGNTEAFF
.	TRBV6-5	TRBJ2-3	TGTGCCAGCAGAGGCTACAAGACTGTATCGGATACGCAGTATTTT	CASRGYKTVSDTQYF
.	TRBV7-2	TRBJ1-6	TGTGCCAGCAGTATAAGGGGCAGGGAAGCACCCCTCCACTTT	CASSIRGREAPLHF
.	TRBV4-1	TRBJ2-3	TGCGCCAGCAGCCAAGACGCTAGAACAGATACGCAGTATTTT	CASSQDARTDTQYF
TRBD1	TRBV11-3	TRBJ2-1	TGTGCCAGCAGCCCACGTACAGGGGGCGGCGATGAGCAGTTCTTC	CASSPRTGGGDEQFF
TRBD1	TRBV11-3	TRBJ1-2	TGTGCCAGCAGCCCGGGGGACAGGAACTATGGCTACACCTTC	CASSPGDRNYGYTF
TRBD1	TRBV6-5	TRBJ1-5	TGTGCCAGCAGCTGGACAGGGAATCAGCCCCAGCATTTT	CASSWTGNQPQHF
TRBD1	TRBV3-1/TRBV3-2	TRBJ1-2	TGTGCCAGCAGCCACGACAGGGGGCTAAATGGCTACACCTTC	CASSHDRGLNGYTF
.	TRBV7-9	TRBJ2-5	TGTGCCAGCAGCTTAGCCTCAGGAACCCAGTACTTC	CASSLASGTQYF
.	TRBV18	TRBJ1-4	TGTGCCAGCTCACCACTTTTATCCAGGGCTGAAAAACTGTTTTTT	CASSPLLSRAEKLFF